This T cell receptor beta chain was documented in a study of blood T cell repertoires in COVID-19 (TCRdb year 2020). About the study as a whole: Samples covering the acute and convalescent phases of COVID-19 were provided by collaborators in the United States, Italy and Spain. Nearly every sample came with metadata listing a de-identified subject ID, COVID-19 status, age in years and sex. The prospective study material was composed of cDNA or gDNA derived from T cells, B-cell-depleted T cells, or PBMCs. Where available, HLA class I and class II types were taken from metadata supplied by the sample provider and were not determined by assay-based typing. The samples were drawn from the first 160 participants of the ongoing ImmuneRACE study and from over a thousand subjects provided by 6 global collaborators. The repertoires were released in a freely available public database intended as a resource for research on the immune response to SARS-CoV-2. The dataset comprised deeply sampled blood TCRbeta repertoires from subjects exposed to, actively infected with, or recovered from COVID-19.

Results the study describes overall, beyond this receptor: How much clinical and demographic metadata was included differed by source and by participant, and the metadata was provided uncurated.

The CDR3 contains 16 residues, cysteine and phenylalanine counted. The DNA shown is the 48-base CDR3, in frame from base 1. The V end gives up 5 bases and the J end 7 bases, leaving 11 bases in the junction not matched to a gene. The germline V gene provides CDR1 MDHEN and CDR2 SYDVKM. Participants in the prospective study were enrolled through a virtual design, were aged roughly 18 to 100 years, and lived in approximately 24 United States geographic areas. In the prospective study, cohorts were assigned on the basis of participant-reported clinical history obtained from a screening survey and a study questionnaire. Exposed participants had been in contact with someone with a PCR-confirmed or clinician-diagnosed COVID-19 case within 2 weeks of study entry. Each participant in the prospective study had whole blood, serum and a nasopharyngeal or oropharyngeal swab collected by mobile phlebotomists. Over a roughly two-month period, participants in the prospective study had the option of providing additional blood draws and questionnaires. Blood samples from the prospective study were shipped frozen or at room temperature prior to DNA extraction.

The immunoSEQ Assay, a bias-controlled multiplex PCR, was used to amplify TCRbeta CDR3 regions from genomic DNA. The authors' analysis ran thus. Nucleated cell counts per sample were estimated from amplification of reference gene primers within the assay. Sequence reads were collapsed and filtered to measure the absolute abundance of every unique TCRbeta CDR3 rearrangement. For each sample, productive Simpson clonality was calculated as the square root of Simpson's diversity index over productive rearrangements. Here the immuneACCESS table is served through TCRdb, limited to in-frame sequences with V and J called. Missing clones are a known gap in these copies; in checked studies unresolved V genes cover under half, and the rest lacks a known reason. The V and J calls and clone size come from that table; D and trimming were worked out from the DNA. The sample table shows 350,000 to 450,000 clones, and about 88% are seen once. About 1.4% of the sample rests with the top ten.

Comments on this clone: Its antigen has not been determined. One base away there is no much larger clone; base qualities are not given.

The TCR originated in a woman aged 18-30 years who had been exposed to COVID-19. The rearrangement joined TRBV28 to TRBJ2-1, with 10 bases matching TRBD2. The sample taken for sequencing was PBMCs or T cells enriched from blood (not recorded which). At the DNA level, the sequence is TGTGCCAGCAGTCCCCGTAGCGGGGGGCCGGAGAATGAGCAGTTCTTC. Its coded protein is CASSPRSGGPENEQFF.